The next 6 T cell receptor beta chains were all read from a single sample in a study of persistence of HIV-infected CD4 T cells. No antigen has been identified for these receptors. Sequencing used immunoSEQ version 4 in survey mode. The repertoire was sequenced with immunoSEQ multiplex PCR; TCRdb's copy has only in-frame clones and lacks some. The table shows approximately 45,000 clones, with 90% occurring only once. Cells were stimulated nonspecifically with anti-CD3/anti-CD28 magnetic beads. Responding CD4+ T cells were sorted by upregulation of both CD40 ligand and CD69. The material sequenced was CD4+ T cells sorted from PBMCs after approximately 19-hour stimulation, taken from a patient who received antiretroviral therapy. The receptors derive from an adult woman with HIV who was CMV-seropositive.

This clone showed up just a few times. The rearrangement links TRBV23-1 to TRBJ2-2, with D unresolved. TRBV23-1 falls under the ORF class, with uncertain function. The V gene lost 7 bases and the J gene lost 5 bases, with 23 bases spanning the gap. This CDR3 comprises 17 residues. The CDR3 bases are TGCGCCAGCACCATCACTATCACGGCGGCACGTACCGGGGAGCTGTTTTTT. This sequence encodes CASTITITAARTGELFF.

The chain uses TRBV12-3 or TRBV12-4 and TRBJ2-5, with no clear D. This CDR3 has 13 amino acids. V was cut by 2 bases and J by 4 bases, with 8 bases left in between. CDR3 nucleotides: TGTGCCAGCAGTTTAAGGAGCAGAGAGACCCAGTACTTC. It specifies CASSLRSRETQYF.

The chain uses TRBV4-3 and TRBJ2-2; D may be TRBD1 (6 bases). Trimming left V 3 bases short and J 2 bases short, with 7 bases between. The CDR3 consists of 14 residues. Germline CDR1 and CDR2: LGHNA and YSLEER. The chain's CDR3 is CASSHRGNTGELFF. The CDR3, as DNA: TGCGCCAGCAGCCACAGGGGCAACACCGGGGAGCTGTTTTTT.

The chain joins TRBV21-1 to TRBJ1-5; TRBD1 reflects the table's D call only, with no check against the DNA. TRBV21-1 is assigned pseudogene status. This CDR3 contains 17 residues. The CDR3 DNA is TGTGCCAGCAGCAAAGCGCAAGTCCACAGGCGCATTCAGCCCCAGCATTTT. This codes for CASSKAQVHRRIQPQHF.

The chain employs TRBV24-1 and TRBJ2-3; possible D gene TRBD2, 5 bases. The V end lost 3 bases, the J end lost 4 bases, and 13 bases lay between the germline ends. The CDR3 loop spans 15 amino acids. CDR1 is KGHDR, CDR2 SFDVKD, per germline. The DNA of the CDR3 is TGTGCCACCAGTGATCACACTAGTAAACCAGATACGCAGTATTTT. This sequence encodes CATSDHTSKPDTQYF.

The V gene is TRBV6-5, the J gene TRBJ2-2, with D perhaps matching TRBD1 (6 bases). Germline assignment: CDR1 MNHEY and CDR2 SVGAGI. The CDR3 is 15 amino acids. V gave up 6 bases and J gave up 0 bases, with 11 bases separating them. Here the CDR3 reads CASRTGIANTGELFF. CDR3 sequence (DNA): TGTGCCAGCAGGACAGGCATCGCGAACACCGGGGAGCTGTTTTTT.